The rows below give T cell receptor beta chains drawn from one sample of a study of T cells after yellow fever vaccination. TCRdb reprocessed the 5' RACE reads with MiXCR, giving one entry per CDR3 protein. Found here are about 73,000 distinct CDR3 sequences, around 7.7% of them singletons; the top ten hold roughly two fifths. The material was CD8+ T cells sorted from PBMCs, obtained on the day of the yellow fever booster vaccination. The receptors were sampled from a man aged 25 to 40 who received the YFV17D yellow fever vaccine. Both conserved end residues are trimmed from each CDR3. A D gene is named only where the DNA matches it firmly.

v_gene	j_gene	d_gene	CDR3aa
TRBV12-3/TRBV12-4	TRBJ2-7	.	ASSLGSGTYEQY
TRBV5-1	TRBJ2-2	.	ASSQGLTGELF
TRBV21-1	TRBJ2-4	.	ASSTRTGKNIQY
TRBV7-6	TRBJ2-1	.	ASSSGPRGSYNEQF
TRBV30	TRBJ2-5	TRBD2	AWTLGLAGGPGETQY
TRBV20-1	TRBJ2-4	TRBD2	SAREPTSGIAFDIQY
TRBV20-1	TRBJ2-2	.	SAWGTGELF
TRBV16	TRBJ2-1	.	SSSQGGGTEQF
TRBV20-1	TRBJ2-3	.	SEIPWGLAVTDTQY
TRBV5-5	TRBJ1-1	.	ASTYYLGTEAF
TRBV29-1	TRBJ2-1	TRBD1	SVVRTGKLNEQF
TRBV10-2	TRBJ1-2	.	ASSSLTAKSGYT
TRBV20-1	TRBJ2-7	.	SAQRAYEQY
TRBV6-5	TRBJ2-5	.	ASNAGQETQY
TRBV2	TRBJ1-5	.	ASSARQGSYSNQPQH
TRBV14	TRBJ2-1	TRBD2	ASSPQRESYNEQF
TRBV6-5	TRBJ2-7	TRBD1	ASSQQGTWNEQY
TRBV15	TRBJ2-1	.	ATSPGSAGADNEQF
TRBV30	TRBJ2-3	.	AWEDGPPIF
TRBV7-9	TRBJ2-5	.	ASSSLWSDQETQY
TRBV20-1	TRBJ2-7	.	SGTLLAGASYEQY
TRBV11-2	TRBJ2-5	.	ASSLLEGGEETQY
TRBV9	TRBJ2-1	.	ASSASPSSYNEQF
TRBV4-3	TRBJ1-6	TRBD1	ASSEDRGSYNSPLH
TRBV27	TRBJ2-1	TRBD2	ASSTGTSFTNEQF
TRBV12-3/TRBV12-4	TRBJ2-7	.	ASGRTAWEQY
TRBV12-3/TRBV12-4	TRBJ2-7	.	ASRKDYLGEQY
TRBV7-9	TRBJ2-7	.	ASSTPNEQY
TRBV12-3/TRBV12-4	TRBJ2-7	.	ASSPTGGTEVEQY
TRBV4-3	TRBJ2-3	.	ASSQGGMSTDTQY
TRBV7-7	TRBJ2-1	.	ASSLALGSDNEQF
TRBV7-9	TRBJ1-1	.	ASSLLTGGTEAF
TRBV25-1	TRBJ2-5	.	ASSDGSGGLGETQY